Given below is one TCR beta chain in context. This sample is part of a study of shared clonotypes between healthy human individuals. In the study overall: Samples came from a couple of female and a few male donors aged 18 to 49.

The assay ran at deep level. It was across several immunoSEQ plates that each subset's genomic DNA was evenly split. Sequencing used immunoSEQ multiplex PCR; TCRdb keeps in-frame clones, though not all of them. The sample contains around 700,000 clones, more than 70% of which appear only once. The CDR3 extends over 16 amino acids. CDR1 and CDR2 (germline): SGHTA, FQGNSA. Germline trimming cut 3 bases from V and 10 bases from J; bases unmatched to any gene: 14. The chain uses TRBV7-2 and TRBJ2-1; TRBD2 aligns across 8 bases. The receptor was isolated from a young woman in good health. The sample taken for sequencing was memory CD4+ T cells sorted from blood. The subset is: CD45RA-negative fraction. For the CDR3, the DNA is TGTGCCAGCAGCTTGGGTCCGGGACTAGGGAGTAAAGAGCAGTTCTTC. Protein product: CASSLGPGLGSKEQFF.